Listed here are 2 T cell receptor beta chains from one sample, sequenced in a study of identifying expanded T cells in peripheral blood. Method: immunoSEQ multiplex PCR; TCRdb's copy keeps in-frame clones and lacks some. The sample includes tens of thousands of clones, around 90% of them seen just once. The specimen sequenced was blood. Receptor source: a person aged 18-70 years in good health.

The V gene is TRBV29-1, the J gene TRBJ1-2, with D uncertain. V lost 3 bases to trimming and J lost 4 bases, with 12 bases between them. CDR1 is SQVTM and CDR2 is ANQGSEA in the germline V gene. The CDR3 sequence is 13 residues long. CDR3 sequence reads: CSVDAGSSYGYTF. The DNA for the CDR3 is TGCAGCGTTGACGCCGGGTCTAGCTATGGCTACACCTTC.

This rearrangement joins TRBV2 to TRBJ2-1; 11 bases map to TRBD2. The J segment lost 9 bases and the V segment lost 1 base, leaving 2 bases of the junction unmatched. CDR1 SNHLY and CDR2 FYNNEI come from the germline V gene. This CDR3 is 14 amino acids long. The CDR3 nucleotides read TGTGCCAGCAGTGAAGGTGGACTAGCGGGTGAGCAGTTCTTC. Translation gives CASSEGGLAGEQFF.